This passage covers 4 T cell receptor beta chains from one sample sequenced in a study of blood T cell repertoires in COVID-19 (dated by TCRdb to 2020 to 2021). The library was obtained by the immunoSEQ multiplex PCR assay. This is the immuneACCESS table as TCRdb keeps it, with only in-frame sequences that have V and J called. A part of the clones is gone; compared with another copy, unresolved V genes explain less than half, and the rest is unexplained. The sample table holds fewer than 250,000 clones, of which approximately 91% were seen once. Around 4.8% of the sample comes from the top ten. Sequencing was carried out using peripheral blood. The receptors were gathered from a middle-aged woman with acute or convalescent COVID-19.

The genes are TRBV7-6 and TRBJ1-1, with D perhaps matching TRBD1 (6 bases). The V and J ends lost 2 bases and 3 bases respectively, with 7 bases between them. Germline assignment: CDR1 SGHVS and CDR2 FNYEAQ. This CDR3 is built from 13 residues. The CDR3 sequence is CASSLTGYTEAFF. As DNA, the CDR3 is TGTGCCAGCAGCTTAACAGGGTACACTGAAGCTTTCTTT.

This clone has only a few counts. The chain is built from TRBV6-1 and TRBJ1-1; D may be TRBD1 (5 bases). Germline CDR1 reads MNHNS; CDR2 reads SASEGT. Trimming left V 5 bases short and J 4 bases short, with 11 bases between. This CDR3 has 13 residues. CDR3 DNA sequence: TGTGCCAGCAGTTCCCAGACAGCCACTGAAGCTTTCTTT. This codes for CASSSQTATEAFF.

The chain joins TRBV9 to TRBJ2-3; 14 bases are a match to TRBD2. The CDR3 is 20 amino acids. Germline V gene lookup returns CDR1 SGDLS and CDR2 YYNGEE. The junction had 15 bases not matched to a gene; V was cut back by 0 bases and J by 6 bases. CDR3 bases: TGTGCCAGCAGCGTAGCCCTCTGGGGGACTAGCGGGGGCGGTTCGGATACGCAGTATTTT. It is translated as CASSVALWGTSGGGSDTQYF.

V and J are TRBV4-2 and TRBJ2-7; TRBD2 might be the D (6 bases). V lost 4 bases and J 6 bases, leaving 10 bases between the germline ends. The CDR3 length is 12 residues. Germline lookup yields CDR1 LGHNA and CDR2 YNFKEQ. The CDR3 loop is CASSLGTLEQYV. Written as DNA, the CDR3 is TGTGCCAGCAGCCTAGGGACTCTCGAGCAGTACGTC.